One TCR beta chain is described in this entry. This clone was found a few times. The antigen it recognizes is unknown. Base qualities are not provided; no much larger clone lies one nucleotide away. The data belong to a study of shared T cell receptors in the human thymus (dated by TCRdb to 2020 to 2022). Concerning the study at large: The study examined how self-reactive, shared T-cell receptor alpha chains are generated in the human thymus.

The CDR3 sequence holds 17 residues, the cysteine and phenylalanine included. Solely the CDR3 DNA is kept, with 51 bases framed from the first base. V sheds 4 bases and J sheds 2 bases, leaving 19 bases between their ends. From the germline V gene, CDR1 is SGHRS and CDR2 is YFSETQ. Library preparation was by the immunoSEQ multiplex PCR assay. TCRdb limited this immuneACCESS table to in-frame rearrangements with V and J called. A share of clones is missing; checked studies link under half to unresolved V genes, and the rest is unexplained. The sample table shows some 720,000 clones, and roughly 90% are seen once. The top ten clonotypes cover 0.008% to 0.011% of the sample. This sample also appeared in a second study, on human thymus T cells. The second study's authors report: Immunologically healthy infants undergoing open corrective cardiac surgery for congenital heart defects in Finland were used as donors. Thymus tissue was collected as surgical resects that were removed during corrective cardiac surgery. Both the thymic and the peripheral blood repertoires appeared to show biased V and J gene segment usage. The related research reported highly overlapping thymic TCR repertoires among unrelated individuals. The study described the TCR alpha and beta repertoires in fewer than 10 infant thymus samples and a few matching peripheral blood samples. The cohort included over five male and two female infants, with donor ages spanning 7 to 244 days. Thymocytes were mechanically released from the tissue and were stored as pellets of 10-30 million cells at -70 degrees C. A QIAsymphony instrument was used to extract genomic DNA from frozen cell pellets. The immunoSEQ multiplex PCR assay was used to amplify the TCRB and TCRAD loci from a standardized quantity of quality-controlled genomic DNA. The amplicons covered the V(D)J region and were long enough to include the CDR3 and to identify the V and J genes. Amplicon sequencing was performed on an Illumina platform through the commercial immunoSEQ service. Primer bias and sequencing errors were corrected as previously described, and TCRAD and TCRB definitions were based on the IMGT database. immunoSEQ Analyzer 3.0 and VDJTools were used for repertoire analysis, which covered basic statistics, V/J segment usage, diversity estimates, rarefaction and pairwise overlap. To estimate diversity, the Chao1, ChaoE, Efron-Thisted, Shannon and inverse Simpson indices were applied, and diversity was also estimated on datasets down-sampled to the smallest sample. Repertoire overlap was determined by strict matching of CDR3 nucleotide sequence, V gene and J gene, and Jaccard-based multidimensional scaling clustering was applied. On average, approximately 790,000 unique TCRB clonotypes were obtained from thymus samples, compared with 80,000 to 85,000 from blood samples.

The sequence was collected from a boy younger than two with a congenital heart defect. Donor details come from another sample of the same person, matched by shared clones. Recombination joined TRBV5-1 with TRBJ1-3; the D gene assignment is ambiguous. The sample comprised thymocytes. CDR3 protein: CASSPGEARRTGNTIYF. DNA sequence: TGCGCCAGCAGCCCCGGGGAGGCCCGACGGACTGGAAACACCATATATTTT. The CDR3, completed at both ends by the reference TRBV5-1 and TRBJ1-3 genes, gives the full variable domain KAGVTQTPRYLIKTRGQQVTLSCSPISGHRSVSWYQQTPGQGLQFLFEYFSETQRNKGNFPGRFSGRQFSNSRSEMNVSTLELGDSALYLCASSPGEARRTGNTIYFGEGSWLTVV.